This TCR beta chain was captured by sequencing in a study of cytomegalovirus exposure and HLA in healthy donors. Vbeta (60) and Jbeta (13) primers were used in the PCR. Method: immunoSEQ multiplex PCR; TCRdb's copy keeps in-frame clones and lacks some. Across roughly 70,000 clones, the top ten clones capture 7.5% of the sample. This CDR3 contains 12 residues. Deletions cut 4 bases from V and 6 bases from J, with 10 bases between. Germline loops: CDR1 SQVTM, CDR2 ANQGSEA. The source material was PBMCs. The V and J genes are TRBV29-1 and TRBJ2-1, with D unclear. The receptor was isolated from a female donor in good health and CMV-seropositive. This CDR3 reads CSVVKGVNEQFF. The CDR3 nucleotides read TGCAGCGTTGTTAAAGGAGTCAATGAGCAGTTCTTC.